The 19 T cell receptor beta chains reported below all come from one sample, sequenced in a study of T cell responses to AZD1222 COVID-19 vaccine. Generated by immunoSEQ multiplex PCR, the TCRdb table keeps only in-frame clones and is missing some. The table includes 98,000 or so clones, over 75% detected once. The source material was peripheral blood, sampled on day 0 of AZD1222 vaccination. The source is an adult in good health.

Written as DNA, the CDR3 is TGTGCCTGCCGCGGACGGTGGTCCTACACCTTC. Its protein product is CACRGRWSYTF. This rearrangement joins TRBV30 to TRBJ1-2, with no clear D. Trimming shortened V by 6 bases and J by 10 bases, and 15 bases separated the two germline ends. The CDR3 spans 11 residues. Germline CDR1 is GTSNPN and CDR2 is SVGIG (reference sequence).

V gene TRBV4-1 combines with J gene TRBJ2-1; 13 bases agree with TRBD2. Germline-derived CDR1 and CDR2 are MGHRA and YSYEKL. V was clipped by 4 bases and J by 4 bases; unmatched bases: 1. This CDR3 comprises 15 residues. The CDR3 DNA is TGCGCCAGCAGCCCGGGACTAGCGGGATACAATGAGCAGTTCTTC. This codes for CASSPGLAGYNEQFF.

The chain has TRBV3-1 (or the pseudogene TRBV3-2) and TRBJ1-5, with 9 nucleotides matching TRBD1. J gave up 6 bases and V 3 bases, and 3 bases lay outside the gene matches. This CDR3 is 14 amino acids long. Per germline, CDR1 LGHDT and CDR2 YNNKEL (reference sequence). For the CDR3, the DNA is TGTGCCAGCAGCCAGGGACAGGGTGGTCAGCCCCAGCATTTT. This encodes CASSQGQGGQPQHF.

The chain employs TRBV5-8 and TRBJ1-2; D unclear. CDR1 and CDR2 from the germline V gene are SGHTS and YDEGEE. This CDR3 is built from 15 residues. Deletions cut 4 bases from V and 8 bases from J, with 21 bases between. CDR3 in amino acids: CASSGTRGPVGGYTF. The DNA of the CDR3 is TGTGCCAGCAGCGGAACCCGCGGACCCGTGGGGGGCTACACCTTC.

The chain is built from TRBV5-4 and TRBJ2-1; tentative D call: TRBD1 (6 bases). This CDR3 spans 14 amino acids. V lost 5 bases, J lost 8 bases, and 17 bases lay in between. Germline loops: CDR1 SGHNT, CDR2 YYREEE (reference sequence). The CDR3 protein is CASRRDTRPDEQFF. The DNA for the CDR3 is TGTGCCAGCAGAAGGGACACGCGCCCCGATGAGCAGTTCTTC.

The V gene is TRBV13, the J gene TRBJ1-2, with D possibly matching TRBD1 (5 bases). Trimming removed 3 bases from V and 5 bases from J, with 16 bases in between. The CDR3 length is 15 residues. Germline assignment: CDR1 PRHDT and CDR2 FYEKMQ (reference sequence). CDR3 region: CASSFGRDGLYGYTF. The CDR3 DNA follows: TGTGCCAGCAGCTTCGGAAGGGACGGACTGTATGGCTACACCTTC.

V and J are TRBV24-1 and TRBJ2-2; D could derive from TRBD1 or TRBD2 (6 bases each). The CDR3 is made up of 17 amino acids. V lost 5 bases and J 1 base, leaving 16 bases between the germline ends. The germline V gene encodes CDR1 KGHDR and CDR2 SFDVKD. CDR3 loop: CATSAALRGQNTGELFF. DNA of the CDR3: TGTGCCACCAGTGCGGCTCTCCGGGGGCAGAACACCGGGGAGCTGTTTTTT.

CDR3 nucleotides: TGCGCCAGCAGCCAAGGATTCAGGGGGCGAAGCAATCAGCCCCAGCATTTT. Residues: CASSQGFRGRSNQPQHF. This chain uses TRBV4-1 with TRBJ1-5; 8 nucleotides line up with TRBD1. CDR1 is MGHRA, CDR2 YSYEKL, per germline. Trimming at V came to 1 base and at J to 1 base, leaving 6 bases not matched to a gene. The CDR3 contains 17 residues.

This chain joins TRBV11-2 and TRBJ1-2; D is unclear. CDR1 and CDR2 (germline): SGHAT, FQNNGV. The CDR3 contains 12 residues. V was pared by 0 bases and J by 5 bases, with 4 bases between. The CDR3 nucleotides read TGTGCCAGCAGCTTAGAAGTTTATGGCTACACCTTC. Encoded protein: CASSLEVYGYTF.

The J gene is TRBJ1-1, the V gene TRBV11-1, with D tentatively TRBD1 (5 bases). V was pared by 5 bases and J by 5 bases, with 9 bases between. Germline CDR1 SGHAT, CDR2 FQDESV (reference sequence). The CDR3 totals 12 residues. The CDR3 region is CASSRQGTEAFF. In DNA form, the CDR3 reads TGTGCCAGCAGCCGGCAGGGTACTGAAGCTTTCTTT.

V and J are TRBV5-6 and TRBJ1-5; 7 bases fit TRBD1. CDR1 and CDR2 (germline): SGHDT, YYEEEE. This CDR3 has 17 amino acids. V trimming: 2 bases; J trimming: 2 bases; junction bases outside the gene matches: 10. The CDR3 DNA follows: TGTGCCAGCAGCTTTGCCCGACAGGGTGCGGGCAATCAGCCCCAGCATTTT. Protein sequence: CASSFARQGAGNQPQHF. Combining the CDR3 with reference TRBV5-6 and TRBJ1-5 gives the whole variable domain DAGVTQSPTHLIKTRGQQVTLRCSPKSGHDTVSWYQQALGQGPQFIFQYYEEEERQRGNFPDRFSGHQFPNYSSELNVNALLLGDSALYLCASSFARQGAGNQPQHFGDGTRLSIL.

This sequence joins TRBV5-1 and TRBJ1-2, with D maybe TRBD1 (5 bases). The CDR3 totals 14 residues. Germline assignment: CDR1 SGHRS and CDR2 YFSETQ. The V end was cut by 4 bases, the J end by 7 bases, with 17 bases between. The CDR3: CASSIEDTLTGYTF. For the CDR3, the DNA is TGCGCCAGCAGCATAGAGGACACCCTCACTGGCTACACCTTC. The full variable domain, with the rest looked up from reference TRBV5-1 and TRBJ1-2, is KAGVTQTPRYLIKTRGQQVTLSCSPISGHRSVSWYQQTPGQGLQFLFEYFSETQRNKGNFPGRFSGRQFSNSRSEMNVSTLELGDSALYLCASSIEDTLTGYTFGSGTRLTVV.

The rearrangement uses TRBV18 and TRBJ1-1; perhaps TRBD1 as D (6 bases). The CDR3 has 15 residues. Per the germline V gene, CDR1 is KGHSH and CDR2 is LQKENI. Trimming cost V 3 bases and J 3 bases, with 14 bases left between them. The CDR3 nucleotides read TGTGCCAGCTCACCTACCCCGGGGGCGGACACTGAAGCTTTCTTT. Its protein is CASSPTPGADTEAFF.

The chain employs TRBV11-2 and TRBJ2-1; TRBD1 agrees at 8 bases. The CDR3 is 19 amino acids. Germline V lookup: CDR1 SGHAT, CDR2 FQNNGV. V dropped 2 bases and J dropped 0; count of bases not matched to a gene: 12. CDR3 residues: CASSLRQGLDRSSYNEQFF. The DNA of the CDR3 is TGTGCCAGCAGCTTAAGACAGGGGCTAGATAGAAGCTCCTACAATGAGCAGTTCTTC.

CDR3 loop: CASSLAGWAFF. The CDR3 coding sequence is TGTGCCAGCAGCTTAGCTGGGTGGGCTTTCTTT. The chain joins TRBV7-8 to TRBJ1-1; D remains ambiguous. The CDR3 consists of 11 residues. Germline-derived CDR1 and CDR2 are SGHVS and FQNEAQ. The V end lost 0 bases, the J end lost 11 bases, and 7 bases lay between the germline ends.

The chain joins TRBV7-6 to TRBJ1-4, with D hard to call. Germline-derived CDR1 and CDR2 are SGHVS and FNYEAQ. The CDR3 is made up of 16 amino acids. Between the trimmed V and J ends, which lost 1 base and 3 bases, there was a span of 12 bases. This chain's CDR3 is CASSLGTVRPNEKLFF. Here the CDR3 DNA reads TGTGCCAGCAGCTTAGGCACCGTCCGACCTAATGAAAAACTGTTTTTT. The full variable domain, with the rest looked up from reference TRBV7-6 and TRBJ1-4, is GAGVSQSPRYKVTKRGQDVALRCDPISGHVSLYWYRQALGQGPEFLTYFNYEAQQDKSGLPNDRFSAERPEGSISTLTIQRTEQRDSAMYRCASSLGTVRPNEKLFFGSGTQLSVL.

The V and J genes are TRBV6-1 and TRBJ2-3, with D possibly matching TRBD2 (7 bases). The CDR3 is 16 amino acids. Trimming left V 1 base short and J 4 bases short, with 15 bases between. Germline values: CDR1 MNHNS, CDR2 SASEGT. DNA for the CDR3: TGTGCCAGCAGTGAAGGAGTGGGGGGGCTAGCAGATACGCAGTATTTT. This codes for CASSEGVGGLADTQYF.

V and J are TRBV10-1 and TRBJ1-5, with D perhaps matching TRBD1 (6 bases). V was clipped by 2 bases and J by 4 bases, with 9 bases between them. Germline values: CDR1 WNHNN, CDR2 SYGVQD (reference sequence). The CDR3 has 14 amino acids. DNA of the CDR3: TGCGCCAGCAGTGAGGACAGGACGAATCAGCCCCAGCATTTT. This codes for CASSEDRTNQPQHF.

This clone was picked up one time. In this CDR3 the conserved last residue, phenylalanine or tryptophan, is missing, so a read error is likely. The V and J genes are TRBV19 and TRBJ1-6, with D unclear. This CDR3 has 14 residues. V was clipped by 7 bases and J by 0 bases, with 7 bases between them. Per germline, CDR1 LNHDA and CDR2 SQIVND (reference sequence). CDR3 DNA: TGTGCCAGTAAAACGAGCTCCTATAATTCACCCCTCCACCTT. Translation: CASKTSSYNSPLHL.